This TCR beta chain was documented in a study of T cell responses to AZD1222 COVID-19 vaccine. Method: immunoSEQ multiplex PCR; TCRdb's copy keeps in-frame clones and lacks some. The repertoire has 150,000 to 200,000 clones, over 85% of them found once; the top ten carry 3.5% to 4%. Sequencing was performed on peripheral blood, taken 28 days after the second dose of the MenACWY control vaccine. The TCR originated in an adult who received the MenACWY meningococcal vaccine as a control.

The CDR3: CASSYEGGIWTGNSYEQYF. The CDR3 DNA is TGTGCCAGCAGTTACGAGGGAGGGATTTGGACAGGTAACTCCTACGAGCAGTACTTC. V is TRBV6-2 or TRBV6-3 and J is TRBJ2-7; D might be TRBD1 or TRBD2, each matching 7 bases. CDR1 and CDR2 from the germline V gene are MNHEY and SVGEGT. V was shortened by 2 bases and J by 0 bases, with 23 bases between the two germline ends. The CDR3 has 19 residues.